Presented here are 25 T cell receptor beta chains from one specimen sequenced in a study of T cell clonality in common variable immunodeficiency. Points from the study as a whole: Reportedly, TCR beta sequences from common variable immunodeficiency showed fewer deletions and N-nucleotide insertions.

Antigen specificity for these receptors is unknown. Assay: immunoSEQ multiplex PCR; the TCRdb copy retains only in-frame clones and omits some. The table lists tens of thousands of clones, with no singletons. Sequencing was performed on peripheral blood mononuclear cells. The receptors stem from a human donor with common variable immunodeficiency.

This clone was seen a handful of times. The CDR3 goes on 3 residues after the read ends, and that part is filled in from the germline J gene. V is TRBV11-3 and J is TRBJ1-5; D not resolved. This CDR3 spans 14 amino acids. Germline V gene sequence: CDR1 SGHNT, CDR2 YENEEA. Deletions cut 3 bases from V and 7 bases from J, with 13 bases between. CDR3 protein: CASSFEKGYQPQHF. The part of the CDR3 DNA that was read is TGTGCCAGCAGCTTTGAAAAGGGCTACCAGCCC.

As to this clone: The read comes to an end 3 residues before the CDR3 does, leaving the germline J gene to fill in the end. The V gene is TRBV20-1, the J gene TRBJ2-5, with 7 positions matching TRBD2. The CDR3 has 13 residues. The germline gives CDR1 DFQATT, CDR2 SNEGSKA (reference sequence). Trimming cost V 5 bases and J 3 bases; bases outside gene matches: 6. The CDR3 protein is CSAPKRGEETQYF. CDR3 bases read: TGCAGTGCTCCTAAACGGGGGGAAGAGACC.

The sample holds a few counts of this clone. The CDR3 region is CASSLDHGHEQFF. CDR3 bases read: TGTGCCAGCAGCTTAGACCATGGCCATGAG. The chain employs TRBV7-6 and TRBJ2-1; D gene unclear. The read comes to an end 3 residues before the CDR3 does, leaving the germline J gene to fill in the end. Germline values: CDR1 SGHVS, CDR2 FNYEAQ. V lost 1 base and J 8 bases, leaving 9 bases between the germline ends. CDR3 size: 13 residues.

This clone was detected ten times or more. Read coverage stops 3 residues before the CDR3 terminus; the germline J gene supplies the remainder. The chain carries TRBV30 and TRBJ2-2; 8 bases map to TRBD1. V lost 0 bases, J lost 3 bases, and 9 bases stayed unmatched. The CDR3 contains 17 residues. Germline V gene lookup returns CDR1 GTSNPN and CDR2 SVGIG (reference sequence). The chain's CDR3 is CAWSVWGRGQDTGELFF. The part of the CDR3 DNA that was read is TGTGCCTGGAGTGTATGGGGCAGGGGGCAGGACACCGGGGAG.

This clone has a count of ten or more. The read terminates 3 residues ahead of where the CDR3 ends, so the germline J gene completes it. The chain recombines TRBV27 with TRBJ2-7; 7 nucleotides agree with TRBD1. V lost 4 bases, J lost 2 bases, and 5 bases stayed unmatched. The V gene's germline CDR1 is MNHEY and CDR2 SMNVEV (reference sequence). The CDR3 sequence is 14 residues long. CDR3 DNA (partial): TGTGCCAGCAGTTCACAGGGGTTTGCCTACGAG. It encodes CASSSQGFAYE. The complete CDR3 reads CASSSQGFAYEQYF.

This clone showed up just a few times. The CDR3 end lies 3 residues beyond the end of the read and is filled in from the germline J gene. This chain joins TRBV19 and TRBJ1-1; D is unresolved. The CDR3 consists of 13 residues. Trimming left V 2 bases short and J 1 base short, with 5 bases between. Looked up from germline, CDR1 is LNHDA and CDR2 is SQIVND (reference sequence). CDR3 DNA, as far as it was read: TGTGCCAGTAGTATAAAGGGGAACACTGAA. The encoded protein is CASSIKGNTE. The full CDR3 reads CASSIKGNTEAFF.

Comments on this clone: The read ends 3 residues shy of where the CDR3 ends; the end is completed using the germline J gene. J is TRBJ2-3 and V is TRBV13; 7 bases match TRBD2. V was pared by 4 bases and J by 4 bases, with 14 bases of the junction left unmatched. In germline, CDR1 is PRHDT, CDR2 FYEKMQ (reference sequence). The CDR3 is 17 amino acids. The CDR3 sequence is CASSSRPAGVSPDTQYF. The sequenced part of the CDR3 DNA is TGTGCCAGCAGCTCCCGACCGGCGGGAGTATCCCCAGATACG.

In this sample, this clone turned up many times. The read finishes 3 residues shy of the CDR3 end, and the germline J gene is used to complete it. The V gene is TRBV11-2, the J gene TRBJ2-3; 8 positions agree with TRBD2. Germline loops: CDR1 SGHAT, CDR2 FQNNGV. The CDR3 is 15 amino acids. Here the CDR3 reads CASRRGGAGVGTQYF. Incomplete CDR3 DNA: TGTGCCAGCAGACGGGGGGGAGCGGGGGTGGGAACG.

This clone has more than one count but fewer than ten. Sequencing ends 3 residues short of the CDR3 end; the germline J gene provides the rest. The J gene is TRBJ2-1, the V gene TRBV7-2; D gene unclear. The germline V and J ends were trimmed by 5 bases and 0 bases, with 11 bases remaining between them. CDR3 length equals 15 residues. Germline CDR1 and CDR2: SGHTA and FQGNSA. This chain's CDR3 is CASSRLSSSYNEQFF. CDR3 bases read: TGTGCCAGCAGCCGACTTAGCTCCTCCTACAATGAG.

In the case of this clone: The observed sequence ends 3 residues before the CDR3 terminus, with the missing tail filled in from the germline J gene. J is TRBJ2-7 and V is TRBV7-7; 9 nucleotides agree with TRBD1. Germline assignment: CDR1 SSHAT and CDR2 FNYEAQ (reference sequence). The junction had 6 bases not matched to a gene; V was cut back by 3 bases and J by 3 bases. This CDR3 region has 15 residues. Partial CDR3 DNA: TGTGCCAGCAGCTTCGGACAGGGGTCTAACTACGAG. Translated: CASSFGQGSNYE. The complete CDR3 sequence is CASSFGQGSNYEQYF.

As concerns this clone: Read sequence stops 3 residues before the CDR3 end, and the germline J gene provides the missing end. This chain links TRBV18 with TRBJ1-2; 8 nucleotides line up with TRBD1. Germline V gene data show CDR1 as KGHSH and CDR2 as LQKENI. The CDR3 loop spans 16 amino acids. The part of the CDR3 DNA that was read is TGTGCCAGCTCACCCTCGTCGACAGGGGAAGGTGAAGGC. This sequence encodes CASSPSSTGEGEG. The full CDR3 protein is CASSPSSTGEGEGYTF. The full variable domain, rest sourced from reference TRBV18 and TRBJ1-2, is NAGVMQNPRHLVRRRGQEARLRCSPMKGHSHVYWYRQLPEEGLKFMVYLQKENIIDESGMPKERFSAEFPKEGPSILRIQQVVRGDSAAYFCASSPSSTGEGEGYTFGSGTRLTVV.

The sample holds many counts of this clone. The read ends 3 residues early relative to the CDR3; the germline J gene fills the gap. The chain couples TRBV5-6 to TRBJ2-1, with D possibly being TRBD1 (5 bases). V lost 2 bases and J 6 bases, leaving 12 bases between the germline ends. Germline V gene lookup returns CDR1 SGHDT and CDR2 YYEEEE. The CDR3 loop spans 14 amino acids. The sequenced part of the CDR3 DNA is TGTGCCAGCAGCTTTTCTACAGGCCCCAATGAG. It encodes CASSFSTGPNE. The entire CDR3 protein is CASSFSTGPNEQFF.

This clone was found a few times. The sequenced part of the CDR3 DNA is TGCAGTGCTAGAGCCCCCCGACTAGCGGGATTGGAGACC. Translation gives CSARAPRLAGLET. The full CDR3 reads CSARAPRLAGLETQYF. The chain uses TRBV20-1 and TRBJ2-5, with 11 bases fitting TRBD2. The read ends 3 residues shy of where the CDR3 ends; the end is completed using the germline J gene. This CDR3 has 16 residues. V was pared by 1 base and J by 5 bases, with 9 bases of the junction left unmatched. Germline V lookup: CDR1 DFQATT, CDR2 SNEGSKA (reference sequence).

Only a few counts were recorded for this clone. The CDR3 extends 3 residues past the end of the read, so its final part is completed from the germline J gene. The V call is TRBV19, the J call TRBJ1-2; D is undetermined. The V gene lost 3 bases and the J gene lost 4 bases, with 9 bases spanning the gap. This CDR3 has 13 amino acids. The germline gives CDR1 LNHDA, CDR2 SQIVND (reference sequence). This CDR3 reads CASSIATSYGYTF. The CDR3 bases that were read are TGTGCCAGTAGTATTGCCACAAGCTATGGC.

In regard to this clone: The read terminates 3 residues ahead of where the CDR3 ends, so the germline J gene completes it. The genes are TRBV19 and TRBJ1-5; D perhaps matches TRBD1 (5 bases). V dropped 9 bases and J dropped 1 base, with 16 bases sitting between them. Looked up from germline, CDR1 is LNHDA and CDR2 is SQIVND (reference sequence). There are 15 residues in the CDR3. The sequenced part of the CDR3 DNA is TGTGCCAGAAAAAACAGGCAAGAGAGCAATCAGCCC. Its protein product is CARKNRQESNQP. The whole CDR3 sequence is CARKNRQESNQPQHF.

With respect to this clone: The CDR3 end is not reached by the read, which stops 3 residues before it; the germline J gene fills it in. This chain joins TRBV2 and TRBJ2-1; 9 nucleotides align to TRBD2. This CDR3 region has 14 residues. Germline V gene lookup returns CDR1 SNHLY and CDR2 FYNNEI. After removal of 7 bases from V and 6 bases from J, the junction contained 7 bases not matched to a gene. The part of the CDR3 DNA that was read is TGTGCCAGCATCCCGACTAGCGGTTTCAATGAG. It is translated as CASIPTSGFNE. The whole CDR3 sequence reads CASIPTSGFNEQFF.

There are many counts of this clone. The CDR3 goes on 3 residues after the read ends, and that part is filled in from the germline J gene. This chain links TRBV29-1 with TRBJ1-1; TRBD1 matches at 8 bases. Germline V CDR1 and CDR2: SQVTM, ANQGSEA. The CDR3 length is 12 residues. V lost 6 bases and J lost 1; bases outside the gene matches: 1. This CDR3 reads CSVDRGNTEAFF. CDR3 DNA (partial): TGCAGCGTAGACAGGGGGAACACTGAA.

Ten or more counts support this clone. The observed sequence ends 3 residues before the CDR3 terminus, with the missing tail filled in from the germline J gene. This chain links TRBV19 with TRBJ2-2, with D perhaps matching TRBD1 (6 bases). The V gene lost 4 bases and the J gene lost 1 base, with 16 bases spanning the gap. CDR3 length: 17 residues. Germline-derived CDR1 and CDR2 are LNHDA and SQIVND (reference sequence). This chain's CDR3 is CASSTPRTGRNTGELFF. The CDR3 bases that were read are TGTGCCAGTAGTACCCCTCGTACAGGGAGGAACACCGGGGAG.

There are a few counts of this clone. Read sequence stops 3 residues before the CDR3 end, and the germline J gene provides the missing end. The chain combines TRBV19 with TRBJ2-2; 11 nucleotides agree with TRBD2. This CDR3 contains 16 residues. With V trimmed by 4 bases and J by 8 bases, 9 bases remained unmatched. Germline lookup yields CDR1 LNHDA and CDR2 SQIVND (reference sequence). CDR3 sequence reads: CASSTGLAGLGGELFF. Partial CDR3 DNA: TGTGCCAGTAGTACCGGACTAGCGGGTCTAGGAGGGGAG.

Of note for this clone: The read is 3 residues too short to cover the CDR3 end, so that end is filled in from the germline J gene. The V call is TRBV5-5, the J call TRBJ2-5; 7 bases align to TRBD2. Trimming cost V 1 base and J 5 bases; bases outside gene matches: 5. The CDR3 sequence is 14 residues long. Germline V gene lookup returns CDR1 SGHKS and CDR2 YYEKEE (reference sequence). The sequenced part of the CDR3 DNA is TGTGCCAGCAGCTTGTTGAGGGAGGGGGAGACC. The encoded protein is CASSLLREGET. The whole CDR3 is CASSLLREGETQYF.

In regard to this clone: The CDR3 is cut off 3 residues early in the read; its end comes from the germline J gene. The chain recombines TRBV7-9 with TRBJ2-7; TRBD2 matches at 12 bases. The CDR3 is 15 residues long. Germline trimming cut 2 bases from V and 4 bases from J; bases unmatched to any gene: 3. Germline CDR1 and CDR2: SEHNR and FQNEAQ (reference sequence). Incomplete CDR3 DNA: TGTGCCAGCAGCTTACAACTAGCGGGAGGTTACGAG. This gives the protein CASSLQLAGGYE. The full CDR3 protein reads CASSLQLAGGYEQYF.

This clone was found a few times. The CDR3 goes on 3 residues after the read ends, and that part is filled in from the germline J gene. The rearrangement uses TRBV7-2 and TRBJ2-2, with 7 bases aligning to TRBD1. The V and J ends lost 3 bases and 6 bases, in that order; junction bases with no gene match: 4. The CDR3 covers 14 residues. In germline, CDR1 is SGHTA, CDR2 FQGNSA. CDR3 DNA (partial): TGTGCCAGCAGCTTGGAGACAGGGCCCGGGGAG. Amino acids: CASSLETGPGE. The CDR3 in its entirety is CASSLETGPGELFF.

This clone was picked up many times. The CDR3 extends 3 residues past the end of the read, so its final part is completed from the germline J gene. The chain recombines TRBV7-3 with TRBJ2-1, with 8 positions matching TRBD1. The CDR3 is 16 residues long. V lost 5 bases, J lost 5 bases, and 11 bases stayed unmatched. Germline lookup yields CDR1 SGHTA and CDR2 FQGTGA. CDR3 DNA, as far as it was read: TGTGCCAGCAGCGCCCCGTCGGGACAGGAAGACAATGAG. This translates into CASSAPSGQEDNE. The full-length CDR3 reads as CASSAPSGQEDNEQFF.

This clone was seen ten or more times. Read data end 3 residues before the CDR3 end; the end is taken from the germline J gene. This chain connects TRBV2 to TRBJ2-2; TRBD2 matches at 7 bases. Germline V CDR1 and CDR2: SNHLY, FYNNEI. The CDR3 is made up of 13 amino acids. V dropped 7 bases and J dropped 6; count of bases not matched to a gene: 5. The CDR3 region is CASNAGVPGELFF. The part of the CDR3 DNA that was read is TGTGCCAGCAATGCGGGGGTTCCCGGGGAG.

This clone was seen many times. Sequencing ends 3 residues short of the CDR3 end; the germline J gene provides the rest. The chain couples TRBV9 to TRBJ1-2; 8 bases are a match to TRBD1. The CDR3 sequence is 15 residues long. Trimming cost V 4 bases and J 3 bases; bases outside gene matches: 8. Germline V gives CDR1 SGDLS, CDR2 YYNGEE. CDR3 DNA (partial): TGTGCCAGCAGCCTAGGACAGGGTCCCTACTATGGC. This encodes CASSLGQGPYYG. The complete CDR3 sequence is CASSLGQGPYYGYTF.